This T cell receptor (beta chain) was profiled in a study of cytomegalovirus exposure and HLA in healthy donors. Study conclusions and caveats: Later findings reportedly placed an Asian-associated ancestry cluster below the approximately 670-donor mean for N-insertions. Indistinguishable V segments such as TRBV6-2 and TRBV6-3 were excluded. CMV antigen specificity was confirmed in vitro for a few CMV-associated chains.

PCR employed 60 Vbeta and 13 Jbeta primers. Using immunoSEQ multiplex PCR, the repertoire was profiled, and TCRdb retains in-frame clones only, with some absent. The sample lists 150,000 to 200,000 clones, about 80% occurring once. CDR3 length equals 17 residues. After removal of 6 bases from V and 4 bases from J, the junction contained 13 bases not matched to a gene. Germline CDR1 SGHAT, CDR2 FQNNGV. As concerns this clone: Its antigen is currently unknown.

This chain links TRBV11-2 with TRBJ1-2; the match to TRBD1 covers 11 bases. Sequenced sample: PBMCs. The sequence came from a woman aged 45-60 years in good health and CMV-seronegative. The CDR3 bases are TGTGCCAGCAGTCGTACCGGACAGGGGGCTCGGAGCTATGGCTACACCTTC. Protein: CASSRTGQGARSYGYTF.